Listed here are 6 T cell receptor beta chains from one sample, sequenced in a study of blood T cells in healthy people across ages. With a J-beta primer mix and a sample-barcoded 5' primer, a second PCR ran roughly 7 to 11 cycles. TCRdb redid the calling of the 5' RACE reads with MiXCR, one entry per CDR3 protein. This table holds 500,000 to 700,000 distinct CDR3 sequences, less than 35% found once. Sequenced material: blood. All receptors derive from a woman older than 75 in good health.

A remark on this clonotype: At one of its ends the junction is not consistent with the germline gene, which may arise from a read error. The chain links TRBV27 to TRBJ2-1; 8 positions match TRBD2. The germline V gene encodes CDR1 MNHEY and CDR2 SMNVEV (reference sequence). The CDR3 covers 15 residues. The CDR3 DNA reads as TGTACCAGCAGTTCCCGGGGGGGCGCCTACAACGAGCAGTTCTTC. Its protein is CTSSSRGGAYNEQFF.

CDR3 residues: CASSLSLSGLDEQFF. The CDR3 coding sequence is TGTGCCAGCAGCTTATCATTGTCTGGCCTGGATGAGCAGTTCTTC. This chain connects TRBV7-3 to TRBJ2-1; D is unresolved. This CDR3 has 15 residues. Germline CDR1 is SGHTA and CDR2 is FQGTGA. Trimming removed 2 bases from V and 8 bases from J, with 16 bases in between.

In this sample, this clonotype turned up many times. The rearrangement links TRBV20-1 to TRBJ1-5, with D unclear. This CDR3 is built from 14 residues. Per the germline V gene, CDR1 is DFQATT and CDR2 is SNEGSKA (reference sequence). V was pared by 3 bases and J by 0 bases, with 9 bases between. The CDR3 nucleotides are TGCAGTGCTAGTTCGGGTAATAGCAATCAGCCCCAGCATTTT. Translating gives CSASSGNSNQPQHF.

The chain carries TRBV19 and TRBJ2-7; TRBD1 might be the D (6 bases). The germline gives CDR1 LNHDA, CDR2 SQIVND (reference sequence). Trimming removed 10 bases from V and 7 bases from J, with 20 bases in between. This CDR3 spans 13 amino acids. In DNA form, the CDR3 reads TGTGCCACTTCCCGGGACACGGAACGGGAGCAGTACTTC. This gives the protein CATSRDTEREQYF.

This clonotype was recorded many times. This chain connects TRBV5-1 to TRBJ2-3; D may be TRBD2 (5 bases). V lost 0 bases to trimming and J lost 2 bases, with 10 bases between them. CDR1 is SGHRS, CDR2 YFSETQ, per germline. The CDR3 runs to 15 residues. The CDR3 DNA sequence: TGCGCCAGCAGCTTGGACGGGGTGAACACAGATACGCAGTATTTT. Its translation is CASSLDGVNTDTQYF.

The CDR3 protein is CATSQSGTNTGELFF. CDR3 bases: TGTGCCACCAGCCAGTCAGGGACGAACACCGGGGAGCTGTTTTTT. The gene calls are TRBV15 and TRBJ2-2, with D possibly being TRBD1 (5 bases). V was clipped by 5 bases and J by 0 bases, with 10 bases between them. This CDR3 is built from 15 residues. Germline loops: CDR1 LNHNV, CDR2 YYDKDF (reference sequence).